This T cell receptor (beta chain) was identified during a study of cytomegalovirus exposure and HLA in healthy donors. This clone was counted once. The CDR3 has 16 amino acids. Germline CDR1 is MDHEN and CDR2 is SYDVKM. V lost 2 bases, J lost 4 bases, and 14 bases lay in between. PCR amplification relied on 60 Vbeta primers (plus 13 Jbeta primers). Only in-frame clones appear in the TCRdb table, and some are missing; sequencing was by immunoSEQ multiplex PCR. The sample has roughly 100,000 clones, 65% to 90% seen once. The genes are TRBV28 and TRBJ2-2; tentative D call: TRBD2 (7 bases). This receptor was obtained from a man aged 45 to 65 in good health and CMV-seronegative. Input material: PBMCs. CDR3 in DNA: TGTGCCAGCAGTTTAGCACGGGGGGCAATCACCGGGGAGCTGTTTTTT. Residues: CASSLARGAITGELFF.